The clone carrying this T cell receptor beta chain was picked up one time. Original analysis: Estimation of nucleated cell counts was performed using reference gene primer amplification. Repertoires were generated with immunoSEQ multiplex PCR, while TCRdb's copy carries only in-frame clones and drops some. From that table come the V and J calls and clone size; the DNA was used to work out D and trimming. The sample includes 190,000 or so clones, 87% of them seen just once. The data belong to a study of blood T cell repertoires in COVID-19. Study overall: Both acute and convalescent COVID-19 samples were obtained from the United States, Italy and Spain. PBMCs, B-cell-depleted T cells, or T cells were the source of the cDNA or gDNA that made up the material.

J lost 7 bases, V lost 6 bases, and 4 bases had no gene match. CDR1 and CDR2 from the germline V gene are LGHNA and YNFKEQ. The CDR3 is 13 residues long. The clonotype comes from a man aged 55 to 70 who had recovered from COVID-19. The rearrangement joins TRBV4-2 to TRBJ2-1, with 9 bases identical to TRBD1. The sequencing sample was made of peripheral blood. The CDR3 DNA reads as TGTGCCAGCAGGTCGGGGACAGGGAATGAGCAGTTCTTC. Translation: CASRSGTGNEQFF.